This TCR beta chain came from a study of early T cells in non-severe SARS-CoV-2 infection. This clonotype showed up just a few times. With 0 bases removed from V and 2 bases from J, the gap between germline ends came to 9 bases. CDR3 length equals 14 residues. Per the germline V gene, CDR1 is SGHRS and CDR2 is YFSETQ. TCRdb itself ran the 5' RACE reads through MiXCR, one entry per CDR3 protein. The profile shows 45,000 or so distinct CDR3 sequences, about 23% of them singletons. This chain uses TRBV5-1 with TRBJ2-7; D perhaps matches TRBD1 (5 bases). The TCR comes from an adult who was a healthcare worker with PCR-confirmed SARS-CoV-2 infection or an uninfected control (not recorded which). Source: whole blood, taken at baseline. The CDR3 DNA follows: TGCGCCAGCAGCTTGGGCAGGGAAACCTACGAGCAGTACTTC. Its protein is CASSLGRETYEQYF.